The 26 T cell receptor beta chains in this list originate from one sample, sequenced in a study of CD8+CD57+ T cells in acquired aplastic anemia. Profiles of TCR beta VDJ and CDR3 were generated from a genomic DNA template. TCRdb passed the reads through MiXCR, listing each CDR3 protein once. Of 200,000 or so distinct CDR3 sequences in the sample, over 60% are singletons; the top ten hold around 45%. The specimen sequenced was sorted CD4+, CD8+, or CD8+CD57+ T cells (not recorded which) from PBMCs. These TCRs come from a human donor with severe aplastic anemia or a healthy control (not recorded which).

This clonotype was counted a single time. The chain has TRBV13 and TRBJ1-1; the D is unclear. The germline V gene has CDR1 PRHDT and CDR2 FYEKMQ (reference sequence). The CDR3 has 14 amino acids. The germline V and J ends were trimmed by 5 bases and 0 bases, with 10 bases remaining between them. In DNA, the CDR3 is TGTGCCAGCAGCAACTCCGGAATGAACACTGAAGCTTTCTTT. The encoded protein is CASSNSGMNTEAFF.

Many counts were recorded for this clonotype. The CDR3 coding sequence is TGTGCCAGCAGGGCTGGGTTGGGGGACGAGCAGTACTTC. Protein product: CASRAGLGDEQYF. The chain joins TRBV12-3 or TRBV12-4 to TRBJ2-7; D is perhaps TRBD1 or TRBD2 (5 bases each). With 6 bases removed from V and 5 bases from J, the gap between germline ends came to 14 bases. This CDR3 is 13 amino acids long.

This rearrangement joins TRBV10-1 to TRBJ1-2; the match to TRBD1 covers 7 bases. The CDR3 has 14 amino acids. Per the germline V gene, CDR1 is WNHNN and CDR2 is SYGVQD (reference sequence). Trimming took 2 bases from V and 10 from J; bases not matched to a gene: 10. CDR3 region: CASSETDRPDLYTF. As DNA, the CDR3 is TGCGCCAGCAGTGAGACGGACAGGCCGGACCTCTACACCTTC.

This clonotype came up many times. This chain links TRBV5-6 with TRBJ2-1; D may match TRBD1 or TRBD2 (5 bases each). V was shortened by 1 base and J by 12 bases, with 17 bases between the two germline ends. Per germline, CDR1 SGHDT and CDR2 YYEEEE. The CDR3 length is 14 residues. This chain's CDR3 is CASSLQVGTAGQFF. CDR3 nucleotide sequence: TGTGCCAGCAGCTTGCAGGTTGGGACGGCTGGGCAGTTCTTC.

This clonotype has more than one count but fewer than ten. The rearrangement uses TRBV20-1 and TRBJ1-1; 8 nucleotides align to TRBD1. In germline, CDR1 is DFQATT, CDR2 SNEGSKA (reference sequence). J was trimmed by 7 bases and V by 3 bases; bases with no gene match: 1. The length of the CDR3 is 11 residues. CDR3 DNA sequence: TGCAGTGCTAGTGACAGGGGTGAAGCTTTCTTT. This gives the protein CSASDRGEAFF.

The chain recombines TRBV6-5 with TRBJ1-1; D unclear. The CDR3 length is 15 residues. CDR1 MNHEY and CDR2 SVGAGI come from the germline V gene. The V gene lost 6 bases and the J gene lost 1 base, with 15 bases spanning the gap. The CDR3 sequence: CASSPVERWNTEAFF. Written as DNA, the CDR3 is TGTGCCAGCAGCCCTGTCGAGCGGTGGAACACTGAAGCTTTCTTT.

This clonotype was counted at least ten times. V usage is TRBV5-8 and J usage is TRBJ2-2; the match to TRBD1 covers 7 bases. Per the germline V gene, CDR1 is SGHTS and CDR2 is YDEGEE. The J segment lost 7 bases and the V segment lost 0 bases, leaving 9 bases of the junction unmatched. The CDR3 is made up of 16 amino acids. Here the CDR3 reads CASSLGDSGLVGELFF. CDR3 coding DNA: TGTGCCAGCAGCTTGGGGGACAGTGGGCTTGTCGGGGAGCTGTTTTTT.

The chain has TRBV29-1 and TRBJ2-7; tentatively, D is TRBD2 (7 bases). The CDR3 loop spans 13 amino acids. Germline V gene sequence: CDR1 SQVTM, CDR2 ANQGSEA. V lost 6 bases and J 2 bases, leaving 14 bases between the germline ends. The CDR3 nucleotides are TGCAGCGTAAGGAGGGGGAGGGCCTACGAGCAGTACTTC. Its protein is CSVRRGRAYEQYF.

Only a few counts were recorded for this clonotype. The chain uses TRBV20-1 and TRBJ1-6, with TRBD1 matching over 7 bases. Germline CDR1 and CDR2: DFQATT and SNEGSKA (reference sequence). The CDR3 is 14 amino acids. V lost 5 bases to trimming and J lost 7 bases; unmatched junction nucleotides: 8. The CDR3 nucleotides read TGCAGTGCTCGGCCCGGGACAGACAATTCACCCCTCCACTTT. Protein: CSARPGTDNSPLHF.

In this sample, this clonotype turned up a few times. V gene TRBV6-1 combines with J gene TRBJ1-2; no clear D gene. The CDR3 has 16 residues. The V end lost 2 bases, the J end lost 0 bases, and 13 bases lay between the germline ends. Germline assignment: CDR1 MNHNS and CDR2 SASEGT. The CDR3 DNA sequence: TGTGCCAGCAGTGAAAGGGCCGAAACCCCTAACTATGGCTACACCTTC. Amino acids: CASSERAETPNYGYTF.

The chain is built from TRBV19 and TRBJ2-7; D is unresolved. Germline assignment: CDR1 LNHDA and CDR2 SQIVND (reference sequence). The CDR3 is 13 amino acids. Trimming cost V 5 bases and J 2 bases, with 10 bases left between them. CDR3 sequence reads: CASSVTVAYEQYF. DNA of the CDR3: TGTGCCAGTAGTGTGACTGTCGCCTACGAGCAGTACTTC.

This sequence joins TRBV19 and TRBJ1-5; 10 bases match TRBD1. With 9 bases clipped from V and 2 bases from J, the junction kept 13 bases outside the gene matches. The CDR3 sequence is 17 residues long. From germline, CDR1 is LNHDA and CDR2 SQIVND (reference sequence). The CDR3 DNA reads TGTGCCAGCACCACGCTCCAAGGGACAGGGGGCAATCAGCCCCAGCATTTT. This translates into CASTTLQGTGGNQPQHF.

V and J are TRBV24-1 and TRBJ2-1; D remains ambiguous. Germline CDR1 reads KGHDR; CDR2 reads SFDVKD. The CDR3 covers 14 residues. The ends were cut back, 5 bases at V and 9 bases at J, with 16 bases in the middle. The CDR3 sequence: CATSATYNVGEQFF. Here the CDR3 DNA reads TGTGCCACCAGTGCGACGTATAATGTGGGTGAGCAGTTCTTC.

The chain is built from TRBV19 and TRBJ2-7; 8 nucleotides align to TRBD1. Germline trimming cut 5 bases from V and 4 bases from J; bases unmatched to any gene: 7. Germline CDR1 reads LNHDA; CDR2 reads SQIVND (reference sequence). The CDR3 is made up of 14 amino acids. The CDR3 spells CASSYTTGEYEQYF. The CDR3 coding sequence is TGTGCCAGTAGTTATACGACAGGGGAGTACGAGCAGTACTTC.

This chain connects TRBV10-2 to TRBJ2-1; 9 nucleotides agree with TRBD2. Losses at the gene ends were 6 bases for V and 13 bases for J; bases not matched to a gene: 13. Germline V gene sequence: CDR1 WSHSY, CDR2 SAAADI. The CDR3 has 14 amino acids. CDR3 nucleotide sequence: TGCGCCAGCAGAGAGGGCGGGAGGGCTTTTTTTCAGTTCTTC. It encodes CASREGGRAFFQFF.

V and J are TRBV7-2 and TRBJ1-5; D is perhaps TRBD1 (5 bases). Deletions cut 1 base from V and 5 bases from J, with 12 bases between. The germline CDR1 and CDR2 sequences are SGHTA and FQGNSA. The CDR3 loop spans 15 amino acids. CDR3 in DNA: TGTGCCAGCAGCTTAGGGGGACTCCACTATCAGCCCCAGCATTTT. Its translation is CASSLGGLHYQPQHF.

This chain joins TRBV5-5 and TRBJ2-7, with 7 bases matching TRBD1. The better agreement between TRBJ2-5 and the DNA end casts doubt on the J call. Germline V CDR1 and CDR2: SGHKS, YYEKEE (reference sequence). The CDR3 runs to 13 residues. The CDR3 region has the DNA TGTGCCAGCAGCCCTGACAGGGAAGAGACCCAGTACTTC. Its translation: CASSPDREETQYF.

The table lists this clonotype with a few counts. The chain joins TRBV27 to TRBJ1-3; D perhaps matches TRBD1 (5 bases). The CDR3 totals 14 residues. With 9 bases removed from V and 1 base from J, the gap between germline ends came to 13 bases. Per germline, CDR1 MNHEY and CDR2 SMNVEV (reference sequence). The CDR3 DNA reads TGTGCCAGTGGCCCGAGGGGATCTGGAAACACCATATATTTT. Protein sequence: CASGPRGSGNTIYF.

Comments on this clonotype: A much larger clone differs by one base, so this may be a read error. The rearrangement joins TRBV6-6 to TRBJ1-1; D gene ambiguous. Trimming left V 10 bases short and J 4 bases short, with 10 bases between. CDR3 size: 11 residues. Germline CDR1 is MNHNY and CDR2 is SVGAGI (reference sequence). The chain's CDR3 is CATRMSTEAFF. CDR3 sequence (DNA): TGTGCCACCCGTATGAGCACTGAAGCTTTCTTT.

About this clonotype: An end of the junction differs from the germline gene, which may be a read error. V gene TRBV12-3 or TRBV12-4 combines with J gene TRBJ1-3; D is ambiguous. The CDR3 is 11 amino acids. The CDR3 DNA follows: TGTGCCAGCAGTGAAAGACCGGACCTCCAATTT. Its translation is CASSERPDLQF.

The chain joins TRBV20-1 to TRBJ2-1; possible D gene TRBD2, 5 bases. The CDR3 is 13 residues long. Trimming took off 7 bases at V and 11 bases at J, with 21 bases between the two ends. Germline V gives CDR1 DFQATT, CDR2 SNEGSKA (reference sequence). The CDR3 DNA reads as TGCAGTGAAAAAGGACGGGGTGCGAGTCAGCAGTTCTTC. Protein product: CSEKGRGASQQFF.

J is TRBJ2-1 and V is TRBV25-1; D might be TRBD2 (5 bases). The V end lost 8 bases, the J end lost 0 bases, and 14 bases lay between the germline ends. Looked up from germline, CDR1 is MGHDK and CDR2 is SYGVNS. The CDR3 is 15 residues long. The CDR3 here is CASEGSESSYNEQFF. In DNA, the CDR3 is TGTGCCAGCGAGGGATCGGAGAGCTCCTACAATGAGCAGTTCTTC.

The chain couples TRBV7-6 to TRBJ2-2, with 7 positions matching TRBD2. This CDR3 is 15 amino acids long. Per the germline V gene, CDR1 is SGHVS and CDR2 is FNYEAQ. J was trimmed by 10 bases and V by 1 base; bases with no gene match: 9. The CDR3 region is CASSLGLAPASELFF. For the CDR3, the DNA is TGTGCCAGCAGCTTAGGACTAGCCCCTGCCTCGGAGCTGTTTTTT.

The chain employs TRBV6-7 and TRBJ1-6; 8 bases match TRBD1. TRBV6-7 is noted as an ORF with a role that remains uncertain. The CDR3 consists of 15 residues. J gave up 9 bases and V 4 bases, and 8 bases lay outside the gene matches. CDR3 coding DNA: TGTGCCAGCAGTTTATTCGGACAGGGAGGTTCACCCCTCCACTTT. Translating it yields CASSLFGQGGSPLHF.

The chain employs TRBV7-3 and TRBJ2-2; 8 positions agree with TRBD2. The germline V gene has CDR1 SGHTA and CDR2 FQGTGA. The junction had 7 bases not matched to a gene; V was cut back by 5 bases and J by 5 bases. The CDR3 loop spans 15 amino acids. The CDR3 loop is CASSPGGAGTGELFF. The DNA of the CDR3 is TGTGCCAGCAGCCCCGGGGGGGCGGGAACCGGGGAGCTGTTTTTT.

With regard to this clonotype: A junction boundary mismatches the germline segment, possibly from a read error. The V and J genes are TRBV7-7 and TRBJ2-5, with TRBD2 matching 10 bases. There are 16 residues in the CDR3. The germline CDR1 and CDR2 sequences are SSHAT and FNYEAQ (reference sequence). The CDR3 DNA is TGTGCTAGCAGAAAGACCGGGACTAGCGACTGGGAGACCCGGTACTTC. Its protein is CASRKTGTSDWETRYF.